Each of the 30 T cell receptor beta chains below was sequenced from the same sample in a study of vaccination and CD4 T cells after COVID-19. Sequenced with the Oncomine TCR Beta short-read assay was DNA taken from cultured CD4+ T cells. TCRdb reanalysed the PCR reads using MiXCR and keeps one entry per CDR3 protein. The table has around 18,000 distinct CDR3 sequences, about 35% seen once. The treatment denotes: roughly 11-day PBMC culture with coronavirus spike peptide pools or control peptides (ViraFEST assay). The antigens of these receptors remain unknown. The sample was cultured CD4+ T cells from blood. The source is a human donor with COVID-19.

The CDR3 DNA reads as TGTGCCAGCAGTTACGCCCTCAGGAGTAGGAGCAATCAGCCCCAGCATTTT. It translates to CASSYALRSRSNQPQHF. The genes are TRBV6-2 or TRBV6-3 and TRBJ1-5; D gene unclear. Germline assignment: CDR1 MNHEY and CDR2 SVGEGT. The CDR3 is 17 residues long. Trimming cost V 2 bases and J 1 base, with 15 bases left between them.

V and J are TRBV12-5 and TRBJ1-2; D remains ambiguous. This CDR3 is built from 15 residues. V was shortened by 1 base and J by 5 bases, with 14 bases between the two germline ends. Germline V gene lookup returns CDR1 LGHNT and CDR2 FRNRAP. The CDR3 here is CASGLEDKALYGYTF. The CDR3 bases are TGTGCTAGTGGTTTGGAAGACAAAGCTCTATATGGCTACACCTTC.

This clonotype was seen a handful of times. This chain uses TRBV19 with TRBJ1-2; perhaps TRBD1 as D (5 bases). The CDR3 contains 17 residues. Germline V gene sequence: CDR1 LNHDA, CDR2 SQIVND (reference sequence). Trimming took 3 bases from V and 7 from J, leaving 24 bases between them. The CDR3 DNA is TGTGCCAGTAGTATCGAGAAACTCCCCCGGGTCGGGGCTGGCTACACCTTC. This translates into CASSIEKLPRVGAGYTF. The entire variable domain, with the rest obtained from reference TRBV19 and TRBJ1-2, is as follows: DGGITQSPKYLFRKEGQNVTLSCEQNLNHDAMYWYRQDPGQGLRLIYYSQIVNDFQKGDIAEGYSVSREKKESFPLTVTSAQKNPTAFYLCASSIEKLPRVGAGYTFGSGTRLTVV.

The chain employs TRBV6-1 and TRBJ2-7, with 10 bases aligning to TRBD2. The germline V gene has CDR1 MNHNS and CDR2 SASEGT. The CDR3 spans 21 residues. The V and J ends lost 7 bases and 4 bases, in that order; junction bases with no gene match: 28. The CDR3 protein is CASKGASSGYSGGSRGYEQYF. The CDR3 DNA follows: TGTGCCAGCAAGGGGGCATCATCGGGTTATAGCGGGGGGTCCCGGGGATACGAGCAGTACTTC.

V gene TRBV29-1 combines with J gene TRBJ1-1; D unresolved. The CDR3 is 13 residues long. CDR1 is SQVTM, CDR2 ANQGSEA, per germline. Trimming shortened V by 7 bases and J by 1 base, and 13 bases separated the two germline ends. The CDR3 sequence: CSGSGATNTEAFF. The DNA of the CDR3 is TGCAGCGGATCGGGTGCTACGAACACTGAAGCTTTCTTT.

The rearrangement links TRBV19 to TRBJ1-5, with a tentative D call TRBD1 (5 bases). Per germline, CDR1 LNHDA and CDR2 SQIVND (reference sequence). CDR3 length equals 16 residues. The V gene lost 2 bases and the J gene lost 0 bases, with 11 bases spanning the gap. In DNA, the CDR3 is TGTGCCAGTAGTATAACAGGCAGATATAGCAATCAGCCCCAGCATTTT. Translation: CASSITGRYSNQPQHF.

The chain combines TRBV6-1 with TRBJ1-6, with D possibly being TRBD1 (6 bases). Germline loops: CDR1 MNHNS, CDR2 SASEGT. CDR3 length: 19 amino acids. Deletions cut 3 bases from V and 0 bases from J, with 18 bases between. CDR3 residues: CASSDNPGALSSYNSPLHF. CDR3 sequence (DNA): TGTGCCAGCAGTGACAATCCGGGGGCCCTGAGCTCCTATAATTCACCCCTCCACTTT.

The chain combines TRBV7-3 with TRBJ1-3; D might be TRBD1 (5 bases). V gave up 2 bases and J gave up 0 bases, with 8 bases separating them. This CDR3 is built from 15 residues. In germline, CDR1 is SGHTA, CDR2 FQGTGA. The CDR3 spells CASSLGAYSGNTIYF. CDR3 coding DNA: TGTGCCAGCAGCTTAGGGGCTTACTCTGGAAACACCATATATTTT.

Remarks on this clonotype: It is likely a read error, because the conserved phenylalanine at the end of the CDR3 is missing. The chain links TRBV10-3 to TRBJ1-2; a weak D match, TRBD1 (5 bases). The CDR3 contains 12 residues. Between the trimmed V and J ends, which lost 6 bases and 3 bases, there was a span of 8 bases. The V gene's germline CDR1 is ENHRY and CDR2 SYGVKD. The CDR3 spells CAISETDYGYTS. The CDR3 DNA sequence: TGTGCCATCAGCGAGACAGACTATGGCTACACCTCC.

V gene TRBV28 combines with J gene TRBJ1-5; unclear D gene. V was cut by 8 bases and J by 0 bases, with 20 bases left in between. Germline loops: CDR1 MDHEN, CDR2 SYDVKM. CDR3 length: 17 amino acids. CDR3 DNA sequence: TGTGCCAGCCCGTCATGGCCCTATCTCTATAGCAATCAGCCCCAGCATTTT. Protein product: CASPSWPYLYSNQPQHF.

The chain recombines TRBV7-3 with TRBJ2-2; no reliable D call. The CDR3 length is 12 residues. Trimming removed 6 bases from V and 5 bases from J, with 7 bases in between. Germline CDR1 and CDR2: SGHTA and FQGTGA. This CDR3 is CASSLNTGELFF. For the CDR3, the DNA is TGTGCCAGCAGTCTTAATACCGGGGAGCTGTTTTTT.

The chain links TRBV11-3 to TRBJ1-1; D is ambiguous. Germline V gene data show CDR1 as SGHNT and CDR2 as YENEEA. The CDR3 consists of 14 residues. The germline V and J ends were trimmed by 5 bases and 1 base, with 11 bases remaining between them. CDR3 nucleotide sequence: TGTGCCAGCAGCGGGCGGCGGCAGAACACTGAAGCTTTCTTT. Amino acid sequence: CASSGRRQNTEAFF.

This clonotype was observed a few times. This chain connects TRBV24-1 to TRBJ2-5; 10 bases line up with TRBD1. The CDR3 sequence is 15 residues long. Germline V CDR1 and CDR2: KGHDR, SFDVKD. Trimming removed 2 bases from V and 3 bases from J; junction bases left unmatched: 2. CDR3 residues: CATSDSGTGEETQYF. The CDR3 nucleotides are TGTGCCACCAGTGATTCCGGGACAGGGGAAGAGACCCAGTACTTC.

This clonotype was recorded a few times. The V and J genes are TRBV20-1 and TRBJ1-2, with TRBD1 as a possible D gene (5 bases). CDR3 length: 14 amino acids. CDR1 DFQATT and CDR2 SNEGSKA come from the germline V gene (reference sequence). Trimming shortened V by 5 bases and J by 8 bases, and 21 bases separated the two germline ends. CDR3: CSAWGVREVEGYTF. DNA for the CDR3: TGCAGTGCTTGGGGAGTCAGGGAGGTTGAAGGCTACACCTTC.

With respect to this clonotype: An end of the junction differs from the germline gene, which may be a read error. This sequence joins TRBV7-7 and TRBJ2-5, with 10 bases that match TRBD1. This CDR3 has 15 amino acids. In germline, CDR1 is SSHAT, CDR2 FNYEAQ (reference sequence). The CDR3 protein is CASSPLPGQGETQYF. CDR3 DNA sequence: TGTGCTAGCAGCCCACTTCCGGGACAGGGGGAGACCCAGTACTTC. The whole variable domain, remainder taken from reference TRBV7-7 and TRBJ2-5, is GAGVSQSPRYKVTKRGQDVTLRCDPISSHATLYWYQQALGQGPEFLTYFNYEAQPDKSGLPSDRFSAERPEGSISTLTIQRTEQRDSAMYRCASSPLPGQGETQYFGPGTRLLVL.

The gene calls are TRBV19 and TRBJ1-3; 9 bases align to TRBD1. Unmatched junction bases numbered 11, after V lost 5 bases and J lost 3 bases. The CDR3 spans 17 residues. Germline assignment: CDR1 LNHDA and CDR2 SQIVND (reference sequence). CDR3 DNA: TGTGCCAGTAGTTCGCCGGGACAGGGAATCGGTGGAAACACCATATATTTT. Translation gives CASSSPGQGIGGNTIYF.

This clonotype was found a few times. J is TRBJ1-6 and V is TRBV11-1, with D possibly TRBD1 on 5 matching bases. This CDR3 comprises 16 residues. The germline gives CDR1 SGHAT, CDR2 FQDESV (reference sequence). V shed 5 bases and J shed 10 bases, with 21 bases lying between them. CDR3 in amino acids: CASSVLGALNGSPLHF. CDR3 bases: TGTGCCAGCAGCGTACTTGGGGCCCTGAATGGATCACCCCTCCACTTT.

This chain connects TRBV5-1 to TRBJ2-2, with TRBD2 identical over 7 bases. After removal of 6 bases from V and 7 bases from J, the junction contained 15 bases not matched to a gene. Germline lookup yields CDR1 SGHRS and CDR2 YFSETQ. The CDR3 has 16 amino acids. CDR3: CASIASGDLASGELFF. The DNA for the CDR3 is TGCGCCAGCATTGCTAGCGGAGACCTTGCCAGCGGGGAGCTGTTTTTT.

V is TRBV10-2 and J is TRBJ2-1; tentatively, D is TRBD1 (5 bases). Germline values: CDR1 WSHSY, CDR2 SAAADI. V lost 6 bases and J lost 2, with 14 bases in between. The CDR3 runs 15 residues. The DNA for the CDR3 is TGCGCCAGCAGAAACTTCCAGGGCACCTACAATGAGCAGTTCTTC. Translated, it gives CASRNFQGTYNEQFF.

The table lists this clonotype with a few counts. This sequence joins TRBV6-1 and TRBJ1-2, with 9 bases lining up with TRBD1. Germline V gene lookup returns CDR1 MNHNS and CDR2 SASEGT. The CDR3 consists of 13 residues. V was clipped by 7 bases and J by 1 base; unmatched bases: 1. CDR3: CASKTGGNYGYTF. CDR3 in DNA: TGTGCCAGCAAGACAGGGGGTAACTATGGCTACACCTTC.

This clonotype has only a few counts. V usage is TRBV30 and J usage is TRBJ1-1, with D uncertain. The CDR3 sequence is 15 residues long. Trimming removed 0 bases at V and 0 bases at J, with 11 bases between. Germline loops: CDR1 GTSNPN, CDR2 SVGIG (reference sequence). CDR3 bases: TGTGCCTGGAGTGTACAATGGAACATGAACACTGAAGCTTTCTTT. Residues: CAWSVQWNMNTEAFF.

The V call is TRBV19, the J call TRBJ2-7, with D possibly TRBD2 on 5 matching bases. The V gene's germline CDR1 is LNHDA and CDR2 SQIVND (reference sequence). This CDR3 region has 15 residues. Trimming stripped 1 base from V and 0 bases from J, with 10 bases between. In DNA, the CDR3 is TGTGCCAGTAGTATAGTAGAGGGCAGCTCCTACGAGCAGTACTTC. Its translation: CASSIVEGSSYEQYF. The full variable domain, rest sourced from reference TRBV19 and TRBJ2-7, is DGGITQSPKYLFRKEGQNVTLSCEQNLNHDAMYWYRQDPGQGLRLIYYSQIVNDFQKGDIAEGYSVSREKKESFPLTVTSAQKNPTAFYLCASSIVEGSSYEQYFGPGTRLTVT.

This clonotype has only a few counts. The V gene is TRBV11-2, the J gene TRBJ2-3; TRBD2 aligns across 8 bases. The germline gives CDR1 SGHAT, CDR2 FQNNGV. The CDR3 totals 15 residues. Trimming at V came to 1 base and at J to 4 bases, leaving 4 bases not matched to a gene. This chain's CDR3 is CASSLGTSLPDTQYF. The CDR3 nucleotides read TGTGCCAGCAGCTTAGGGACTAGCTTGCCAGATACGCAGTATTTT.

This clonotype has a handful of counts. The chain links TRBV6-5 to TRBJ2-2; D possibly corresponds to TRBD1 (6 bases). The CDR3 is 14 amino acids. The germline V gene encodes CDR1 MNHEY and CDR2 SVGAGI. Trimming removed 0 bases from V and 7 bases from J, with 9 bases in between. The CDR3 here is CASSYSQGSGELFF. CDR3 coding DNA: TGTGCCAGCAGTTACTCTCAGGGGAGCGGGGAGCTGTTTTTT.

The chain is built from TRBV11-2 and TRBJ2-5; 10 bases fit TRBD2. Germline loops: CDR1 SGHAT, CDR2 FQNNGV. V lost 5 bases and J lost 6; bases outside the gene matches: 12. CDR3 length: 16 residues. The CDR3 DNA reads TGTGCCAGCAGCGACCCCAGCGGGGGGGCCGCGAAGACCCAGTACTTC. It yields the protein CASSDPSGGAAKTQYF.

This clonotype appeared a few times. The chain carries TRBV12-5 and TRBJ1-2; 8 bases agree with TRBD1. Per the germline V gene, CDR1 is LGHNT and CDR2 is FRNRAP. The length of the CDR3 is 14 residues. The V segment lost 2 bases and the J segment 8 bases; nucleotides outside the gene matches: 7. CDR3 region: CASGLRTGKQGYTF. CDR3 bases: TGTGCTAGTGGTTTGAGGACAGGGAAACAGGGCTACACCTTC.

The rearrangement uses TRBV20-1 and TRBJ1-1, with D possibly being TRBD1 (5 bases). The CDR3 has 15 residues. V lost 0 bases, J lost 1 base, and 12 bases lay in between. The V gene's germline CDR1 is DFQATT and CDR2 SNEGSKA (reference sequence). The CDR3 loop reads CSARDWGLKNTEAFF. The DNA for the CDR3 is TGCAGTGCTAGAGATTGGGGACTTAAGAACACTGAAGCTTTCTTT.

This chain connects TRBV6-1 to TRBJ1-1; TRBD1 matches 8 bases. The V gene's germline CDR1 is MNHNS and CDR2 SASEGT. Trimming removed 3 bases from V and 11 bases from J; junction bases left unmatched: 8. The CDR3 consists of 13 residues. The CDR3 is CASSESRGRLAFF. CDR3 in DNA: TGTGCCAGCAGTGAGTCCAGGGGGCGGTTGGCTTTCTTT.

This clonotype was recorded a few times. The chain uses TRBV20-1 and TRBJ1-4; D perhaps matches TRBD1 (6 bases). The ends were cut back, 3 bases at V and 1 base at J, with 9 bases in the middle. CDR3 length: 14 amino acids. Germline V gene data show CDR1 as DFQATT and CDR2 as SNEGSKA (reference sequence). In DNA form, the CDR3 reads TGCAGTGCTAGTCAGGGGAGAACTAATGAAAAACTGTTTTTT. Protein sequence: CSASQGRTNEKLFF.

This clonotype qualifies as medium-sized. The gene calls are TRBV7-3 and TRBJ1-1; perhaps TRBD1 as D (5 bases). The CDR3 extends over 14 amino acids. Deletions cut 0 bases from V and 3 bases from J, with 8 bases between. The V gene's germline CDR1 is SGHTA and CDR2 FQGTGA. The CDR3 DNA is TGTGCCAGCAGCTTAACGCAGGGCCACACTGAAGCTTTCTTT. Encoded protein: CASSLTQGHTEAFF. Drawing the rest from reference TRBV7-3 and TRBJ1-1, the complete variable domain is GAGVSQTPSNKVTEKGKYVELRCDPISGHTALYWYRQSLGQGPEFLIYFQGTGAADDSGLPNDRFFAVRPEGSVSTLKIQRTERGDSAVYLCASSLTQGHTEAFFGQGTRLTVV.